The source of this TCR beta chain is a study of cytomegalovirus exposure and HLA in healthy donors. Study results and caveats: Analyses of presence and absence presupposed an approximately uniform sequencing depth across donors.

PCR was performed using 60 Vbeta and 13 Jbeta primers. Some clones are missing from TCRdb's copy, which holds only in-frame ones; the method was immunoSEQ multiplex PCR. The sample holds about 150,000 clones, about three quarters seen once. In regard to this clone: Its matching antigen is unknown.

Per the germline V gene, CDR1 is LNHDA and CDR2 is SQIVND (reference sequence). The V gene end was trimmed by 7 bases and the J gene end by 4 bases; junction bases not matched to a gene: 9. The CDR3 length is 15 residues. Healthy bone marrow donors made up the cohort. The J gene is TRBJ1-4, the V gene TRBV19, with 7 positions matching TRBD1. Material: PBMCs. The clonotype comes from a male donor in good health and CMV-seronegative. CDR3 nucleotide sequence: TGTGCCAGTACTCCCTCGGGACAGAGTAATGAAAAACTGTTTTTT. Translation: CASTPSGQSNEKLFF.